The T cell receptor beta chain described here comes from a study of T cell repertoires in cytomegalovirus infection. The CDR3 extends over 14 amino acids. V lost 4 bases and J lost 3, with 13 bases in between. Notes on this clonotype: Its cognate antigen is unknown.

One entry per CDR3 protein, called by TCRdb with MiXCR from the reads. The sample lists approximately 910,000 distinct CDR3 sequences, less than 35% seen once, with around 15% in the top ten. This receptor was taken from a human donor in good health (CMV status not recorded). Some clones in this sample may be carry-over from other donors' samples. The sequenced sample was cultured CD8+ T cells from PBMCs, obtained from culture after CMV antigen stimulation. The chain carries TRBV12-3 or TRBV12-4 and TRBJ2-7; D ambiguous. CDR3 in amino acids: CASSSDGLYYEQYV. In nucleotides, the CDR3 is TGTGCCAGCAGTTCGGACGGCCTTTACTACGAGCAGTACGTC.